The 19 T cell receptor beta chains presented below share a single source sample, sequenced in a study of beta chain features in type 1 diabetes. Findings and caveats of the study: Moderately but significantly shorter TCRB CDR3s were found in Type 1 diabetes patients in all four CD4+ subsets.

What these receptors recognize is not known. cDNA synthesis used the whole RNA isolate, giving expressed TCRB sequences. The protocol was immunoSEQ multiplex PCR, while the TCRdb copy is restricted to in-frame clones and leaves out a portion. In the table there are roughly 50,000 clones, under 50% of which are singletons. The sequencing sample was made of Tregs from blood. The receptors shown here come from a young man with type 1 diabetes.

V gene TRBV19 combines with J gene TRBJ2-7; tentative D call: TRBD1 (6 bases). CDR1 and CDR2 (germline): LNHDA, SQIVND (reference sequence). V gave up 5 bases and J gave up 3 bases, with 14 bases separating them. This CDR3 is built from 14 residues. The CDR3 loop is CASSWASRGYEQYF. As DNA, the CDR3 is TGTGCCAGTAGTTGGGCCTCCAGGGGCTACGAGCAGTACTTC.

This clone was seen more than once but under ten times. The CDR3 protein is CASSPGLDPLNYEQYF. The CDR3 region has the DNA TGTGCCAGCAGTCCTGGACTAGACCCATTAAACTACGAGCAGTACTTC. The chain uses TRBV28 and TRBJ2-7, with TRBD2 matching 7 bases. After removal of 5 bases from V and 3 bases from J, the junction contained 13 bases not matched to a gene. The length of the CDR3 is 16 residues. Germline V gene data show CDR1 as MDHEN and CDR2 as SYDVKM.

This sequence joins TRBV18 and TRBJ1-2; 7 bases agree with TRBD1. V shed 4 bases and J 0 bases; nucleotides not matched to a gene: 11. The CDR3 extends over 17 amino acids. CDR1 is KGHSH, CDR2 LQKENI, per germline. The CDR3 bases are TGTGCCAGCTCACTCACCCAGGGGACAGCTTCTAACTATGGCTACACCTTC. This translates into CASSLTQGTASNYGYTF.

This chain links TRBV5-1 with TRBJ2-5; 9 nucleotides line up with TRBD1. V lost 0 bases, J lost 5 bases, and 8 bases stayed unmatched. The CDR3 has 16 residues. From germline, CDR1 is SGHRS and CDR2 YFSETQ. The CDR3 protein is CASSLVPDRGRETQYF. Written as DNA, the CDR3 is TGCGCCAGCAGCTTGGTTCCGGACAGGGGACGGGAGACCCAGTACTTC. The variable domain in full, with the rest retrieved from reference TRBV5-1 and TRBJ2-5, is KAGVTQTPRYLIKTRGQQVTLSCSPISGHRSVSWYQQTPGQGLQFLFEYFSETQRNKGNFPGRFSGRQFSNSRSEMNVSTLELGDSALYLCASSLVPDRGRETQYFGPGTRLLVL.

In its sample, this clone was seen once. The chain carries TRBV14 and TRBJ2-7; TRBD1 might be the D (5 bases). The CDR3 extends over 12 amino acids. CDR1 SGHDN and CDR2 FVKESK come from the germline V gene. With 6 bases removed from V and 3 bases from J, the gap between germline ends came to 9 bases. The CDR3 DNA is TGTGCCAGCAGTCGACAGTTCTACGAGCAGTACTTC. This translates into CASSRQFYEQYF.

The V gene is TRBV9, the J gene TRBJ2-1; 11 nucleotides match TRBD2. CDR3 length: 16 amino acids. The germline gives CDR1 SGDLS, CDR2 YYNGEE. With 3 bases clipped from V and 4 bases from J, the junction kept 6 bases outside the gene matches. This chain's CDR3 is CASSGGLAVIYNEQFF. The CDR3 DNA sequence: TGTGCCAGCAGCGGGGGACTAGCGGTAATATACAATGAGCAGTTCTTC. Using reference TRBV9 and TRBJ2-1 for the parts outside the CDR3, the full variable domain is DSGVTQTPKHLITATGQRVTLRCSPRSGDLSVYWYQQSLDQGLQFLIQYYNGEERAKGNILERFSAQQFPDLHSELNLSSLELGDSALYFCASSGGLAVIYNEQFFGPGTRLTVL.

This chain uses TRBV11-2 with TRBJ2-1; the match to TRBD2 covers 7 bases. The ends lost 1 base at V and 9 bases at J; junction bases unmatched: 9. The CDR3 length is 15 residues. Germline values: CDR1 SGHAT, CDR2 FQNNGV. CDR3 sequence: CASSLGSTSEGEQFF. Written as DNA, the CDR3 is TGTGCCAGCAGCTTAGGCTCTACTAGCGAAGGTGAGCAGTTCTTC.

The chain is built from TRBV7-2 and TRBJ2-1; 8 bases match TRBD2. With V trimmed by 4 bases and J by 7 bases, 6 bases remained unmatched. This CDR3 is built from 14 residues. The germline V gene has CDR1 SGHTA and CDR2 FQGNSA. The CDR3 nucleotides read TGTGCCAGCAGCTGGGCTCCGGGAGGGAATGAGCAGTTCTTC. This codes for CASSWAPGGNEQFF.

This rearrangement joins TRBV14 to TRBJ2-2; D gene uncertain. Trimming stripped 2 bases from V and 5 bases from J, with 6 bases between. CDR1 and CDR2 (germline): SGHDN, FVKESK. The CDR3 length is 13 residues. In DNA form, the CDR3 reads TGTGCCAGCAGCCAATCGAGGACCGGGGAGCTGTTTTTT. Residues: CASSQSRTGELFF.

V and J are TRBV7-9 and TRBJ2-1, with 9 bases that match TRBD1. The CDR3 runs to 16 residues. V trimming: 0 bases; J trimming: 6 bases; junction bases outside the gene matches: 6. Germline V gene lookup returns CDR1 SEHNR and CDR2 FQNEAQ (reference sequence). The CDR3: CASSLAGTGKSNEQFF. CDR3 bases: TGTGCCAGCAGCTTAGCGGGGACAGGGAAGTCCAATGAGCAGTTCTTC.

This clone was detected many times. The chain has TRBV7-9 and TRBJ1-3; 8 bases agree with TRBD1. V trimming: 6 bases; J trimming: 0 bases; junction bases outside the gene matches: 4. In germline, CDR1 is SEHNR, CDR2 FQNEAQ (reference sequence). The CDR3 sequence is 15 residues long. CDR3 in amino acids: CASSRDRSSGNTIYF. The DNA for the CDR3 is TGTGCCAGCAGTCGGGACAGGTCCTCTGGAAACACCATATATTTT. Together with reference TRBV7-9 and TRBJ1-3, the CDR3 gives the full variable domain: DTGVSQNPRHKITKRGQNVTFRCDPISEHNRLYWYRQTLGQGPEFLTYFQNEAQLEKSRLLSDRFSAERPKGSFSTLEIQRTEQGDSAMYLCASSRDRSSGNTIYFGEGSWLTVV.

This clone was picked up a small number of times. The CDR3: CASSDSLGRIANEQYF. In DNA, the CDR3 is TGTGCCAGCAGCGATTCCCTCGGGAGAATTGCAAACGAGCAGTACTTC. The rearrangement links TRBV7-9 to TRBJ2-7; D is perhaps TRBD2 (6 bases). CDR3 length equals 16 residues. The germline V and J ends were trimmed by 5 bases and 5 bases, with 22 bases remaining between them. Germline CDR1 reads SEHNR; CDR2 reads FQNEAQ (reference sequence).

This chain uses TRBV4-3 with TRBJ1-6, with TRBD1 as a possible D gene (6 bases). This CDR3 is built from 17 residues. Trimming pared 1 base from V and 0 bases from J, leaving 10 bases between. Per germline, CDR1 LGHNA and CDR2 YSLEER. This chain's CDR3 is CASSQGGQSSYNSPLHF. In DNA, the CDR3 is TGCGCCAGCAGCCAAGGTGGACAGAGCTCCTATAATTCACCCCTCCACTTT.

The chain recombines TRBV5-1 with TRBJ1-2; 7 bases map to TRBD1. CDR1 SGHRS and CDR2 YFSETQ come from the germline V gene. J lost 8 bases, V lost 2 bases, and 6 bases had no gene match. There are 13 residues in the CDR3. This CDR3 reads CASSFEGGSGYTF. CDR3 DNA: TGCGCCAGCAGCTTTGAAGGGGGCAGCGGCTACACCTTC. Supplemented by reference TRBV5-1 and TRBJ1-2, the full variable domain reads KAGVTQTPRYLIKTRGQQVTLSCSPISGHRSVSWYQQTPGQGLQFLFEYFSETQRNKGNFPGRFSGRQFSNSRSEMNVSTLELGDSALYLCASSFEGGSGYTFGSGTRLTVV.

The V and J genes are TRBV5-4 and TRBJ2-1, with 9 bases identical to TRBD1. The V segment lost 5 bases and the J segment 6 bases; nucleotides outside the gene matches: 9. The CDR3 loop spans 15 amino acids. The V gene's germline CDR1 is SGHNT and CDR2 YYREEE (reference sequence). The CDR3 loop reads CASSRGQGEGNEQFF. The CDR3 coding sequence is TGTGCCAGCAGTCGGGGACAGGGTGAAGGCAATGAGCAGTTCTTC.

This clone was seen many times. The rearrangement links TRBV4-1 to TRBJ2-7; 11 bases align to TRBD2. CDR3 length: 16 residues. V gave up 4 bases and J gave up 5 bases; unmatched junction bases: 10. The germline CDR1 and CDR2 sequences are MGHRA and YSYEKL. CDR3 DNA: TGCGCCAGCAGCCGCACAACTAGCGGGAGCATCCACGAGCAGTACTTC. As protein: CASSRTTSGSIHEQYF.

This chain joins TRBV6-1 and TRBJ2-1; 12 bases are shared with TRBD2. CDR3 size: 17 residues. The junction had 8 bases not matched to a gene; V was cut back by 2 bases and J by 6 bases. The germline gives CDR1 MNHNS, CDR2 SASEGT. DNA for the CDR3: TGTGCCAGCAGTGAACCTGGACTAGCGGGATCGGGCAATGAGCAGTTCTTC. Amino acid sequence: CASSEPGLAGSGNEQFF.

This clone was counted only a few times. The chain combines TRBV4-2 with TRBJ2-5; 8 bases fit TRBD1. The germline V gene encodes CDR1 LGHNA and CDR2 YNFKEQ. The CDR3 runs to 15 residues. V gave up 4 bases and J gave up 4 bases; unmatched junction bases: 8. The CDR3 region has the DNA TGTGCCAGCAGCCCATCGGCAGGGGGCCTAGAGACCCAGTACTTC. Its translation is CASSPSAGGLETQYF.

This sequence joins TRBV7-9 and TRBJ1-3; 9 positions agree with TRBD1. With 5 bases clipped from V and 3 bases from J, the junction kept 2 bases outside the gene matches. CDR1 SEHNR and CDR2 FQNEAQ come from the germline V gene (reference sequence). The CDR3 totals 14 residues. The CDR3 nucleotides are TGTGCCAGCAGCGAGACAGGGGGTGGAAACACCATATATTTT. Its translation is CASSETGGGNTIYF.